Only a few counts were recorded for the clone carrying this TCR beta chain. A second PCR of about 6 to 11 cycles used a sample-barcoded 5' primer and a J-beta primer mix. TCRdb ran MiXCR on the 5' RACE reads and lists one entry per CDR3 protein. This repertoire shows some 320,000 distinct CDR3 sequences, around 29% found once; its top ten account for 25% to 35%. Germline V gene sequence: CDR1 MGHDK, CDR2 SYGVNS. The CDR3 extends over 13 amino acids. This entry is derived from a study of blood T cells in healthy people across ages. Material for sequencing was blood. The receptor was derived from a woman between 70 and 85 years old in good health. The chain employs TRBV25-1 and TRBJ2-5; tentatively, D is TRBD1 (6 bases). The J call may be faulty, since TRBJ2-1 better matches the DNA end. The DNA for the CDR3 is TGTGCCAGCAACGGACAGAGCTACAATGAGCAGTTCTTC. Translation: CASNGQSYNEQFF.